The 16 T cell receptor beta chains reported below all come from one sample, sequenced in a study of T cells in Graves' hyperthyroidism and ophthalmopathy. Amplified TCR beta CDR3 regions derived from RNA transcripts. The primer set for the first-round RT-PCR of the TCR CDR3 was HTBI. Via MiXCR, TCRdb re-called the multiplex PCR reads, giving one row per CDR3 protein. This sample has fewer than 750,000 distinct CDR3 sequences, with more than 12% found just once. The sequencing input was blood. Receptors were obtained from a woman aged 45-59 years with Graves' ophthalmopathy.

This clonotype has just a few counts. This chain links TRBV19 with TRBJ2-3; D unresolved. This CDR3 comprises 13 residues. CDR1 is LNHDA and CDR2 is SQIVND in the germline V gene (reference sequence). Deletions cut 0 bases from V and 2 bases from J, with 3 bases between. CDR3 in DNA: TGTGCCAGTAGTATAGAGAACACAGATACGCAGTATTTT. Protein product: CASSIENTDTQYF.

The J gene is TRBJ1-2, the V gene TRBV19; 9 bases fit TRBD1. This CDR3 contains 15 residues. CDR1 is LNHDA, CDR2 SQIVND, per germline (reference sequence). The V gene end was trimmed by 6 bases and the J gene end by 8 bases; junction bases not matched to a gene: 13. CDR3 sequence (DNA): TGTGCCAGTAGATCCGGACAGGGGCGATATGGCGGCTACACCTTC. Translated: CASRSGQGRYGGYTF.

This clonotype was seen many times. The chain recombines TRBV28 with TRBJ2-3; 8 nucleotides agree with TRBD1. Germline CDR1 reads MDHEN; CDR2 reads SYDVKM. This CDR3 has 17 residues. Losses at the gene ends were 3 bases for V and 2 bases for J; bases not matched to a gene: 10. CDR3: CASSFGWDRLVTDTQYF. For the CDR3, the DNA is TGTGCCAGCAGTTTCGGCTGGGACAGGCTCGTCACAGATACGCAGTATTTT.

This clonotype was counted at least ten times. The chain has TRBV7-2 and TRBJ2-1, with D perhaps TRBD1 (6 bases). The CDR3 loop spans 17 amino acids. V lost 4 bases to trimming and J lost 5 bases, with 21 bases between them. Germline V gene data show CDR1 as SGHTA and CDR2 as FQGNSA. The CDR3 region has the DNA TGTGCCAGCAGCTCGAAATTCACCGGGACATTAAACAATGAGCAGTTCTTC. This codes for CASSSKFTGTLNNEQFF. Full variable domain (remainder filled in from reference TRBV7-2 and TRBJ2-1): GAGVSQSPSNKVTEKGKDVELRCDPISGHTALYWYRQSLGQGLEFLIYFQGNSAPDKSGLPSDRFSAERTGGSVSTLTIQRTQQEDSAVYLCASSSKFTGTLNNEQFFGPGTRLTVL.

This clonotype was seen repeatedly, ten times or more. The genes are TRBV20-1 and TRBJ2-3; 9 positions match TRBD2. The CDR3 consists of 13 residues. Germline V gene data show CDR1 as DFQATT and CDR2 as SNEGSKA (reference sequence). Trimming took 7 bases from V and 4 from J; bases not matched to a gene: 6. The CDR3 is CSVPLAGPDTQYF. CDR3 sequence (DNA): TGCAGTGTACCCCTAGCGGGACCAGATACGCAGTATTTT.

The sample holds many counts of this clonotype. The chain carries TRBV27 and TRBJ2-7, with D perhaps being TRBD1 or TRBD2 (6 bases each). Germline-derived CDR1 and CDR2 are MNHEY and SMNVEV (reference sequence). CDR3 length equals 14 residues. The ends were cut back, 9 bases at V and 1 base at J, with 16 bases in the middle. CDR3 protein: CARRGDFGSYEQYF. The DNA for the CDR3 is TGTGCCAGGAGGGGGGACTTTGGGTCCTACGAGCAGTACTTC.

This chain uses TRBV5-1 with TRBJ1-2; TRBD1 agrees at 7 bases. CDR1 is SGHRS, CDR2 YFSETQ, per germline. The CDR3 sequence is 15 residues long. J gave up 4 bases and V 5 bases, and 11 bases lay outside the gene matches. The CDR3 spells CASRNAGQTIYGYTF. In nucleotides, the CDR3 is TGCGCCAGCAGAAATGCGGGACAGACAATCTATGGCTACACCTTC.

This clonotype was seen repeatedly, ten times or more. This chain uses TRBV6-1 with TRBJ2-7, with 15 nucleotides matching TRBD2. Unmatched junction bases numbered 5, after V lost 6 bases and J lost 5 bases. The CDR3 totals 15 residues. CDR1 and CDR2 from the germline V gene are MNHNS and SASEGT. CDR3 bases: TGTGCCAGCAGACCCGGACTAGCGGGAGGGGACGAGCAGTACTTC. The encoded protein is CASRPGLAGGDEQYF.

J is TRBJ2-1 and V is TRBV5-1; 8 bases agree with TRBD2. Trimming cost V 1 base and J 5 bases; bases outside gene matches: 5. The length of the CDR3 is 15 residues. CDR1 and CDR2 from the germline V gene are SGHRS and YFSETQ. The CDR3 here is CASSLTSGDHNEQFF. DNA of the CDR3: TGCGCCAGCAGCTTGACTAGCGGAGACCACAATGAGCAGTTCTTC.

This clonotype was detected ten times or more. The chain links TRBV7-2 to TRBJ2-7; TRBD2 agrees at 7 bases. With V trimmed by 5 bases and J by 2 bases, 9 bases remained unmatched. The CDR3 covers 15 residues. The germline V gene encodes CDR1 SGHTA and CDR2 FQGNSA. In nucleotides, the CDR3 is TGTGCCAGCAGCCTGAGGCGCGGGAGCCCCTACGAGCAGTACTTC. It translates to CASSLRRGSPYEQYF. The whole variable domain, filled in from reference TRBV7-2 and TRBJ2-7, reads GAGVSQSPSNKVTEKGKDVELRCDPISGHTALYWYRQSLGQGLEFLIYFQGNSAPDKSGLPSDRFSAERTGGSVSTLTIQRTQQEDSAVYLCASSLRRGSPYEQYFGPGTRLTVT.

This clonotype has only a few counts. V gene TRBV7-2 combines with J gene TRBJ2-7; D perhaps matches TRBD2 (6 bases). The CDR3 totals 14 residues. V was shortened by 3 bases and J by 3 bases, with 12 bases between the two germline ends. Germline CDR1 SGHTA, CDR2 FQGNSA. CDR3 in DNA: TGTGCCAGCAGCTTGCGGGGAAGTCTCTACGAGCAGTACTTC. This sequence encodes CASSLRGSLYEQYF.

This clonotype was counted at least ten times. J is TRBJ2-3 and V is TRBV28, with D unclear. Trimming took off 4 bases at V and 5 bases at J, with 13 bases between the two ends. CDR3 length: 14 amino acids. Germline V gene data show CDR1 as MDHEN and CDR2 as SYDVKM. As DNA, the CDR3 is TGTGCCAGCAGTTCCTCGTTACTTGGAGATACGCAGTATTTT. Translation gives CASSSSLLGDTQYF.

This clonotype showed up just a few times. The rearrangement uses TRBV5-4 and TRBJ2-3, with 14 bases aligning to TRBD2. The length of the CDR3 is 17 residues. Germline V gene lookup returns CDR1 SGHNT and CDR2 YYREEE (reference sequence). V lost 4 bases and J lost 8; bases outside the gene matches: 12. In DNA form, the CDR3 reads TGTGCCAGCAGCAAATCCGGGACTAGCGGGGGATCCGGTACGCAGTATTTT. Translated: CASSKSGTSGGSGTQYF.

This clonotype was picked up many times. The chain uses TRBV28 and TRBJ2-7; D may be TRBD1 (5 bases). Germline-derived CDR1 and CDR2 are MDHEN and SYDVKM. V was pared by 6 bases and J by 2 bases, with 11 bases between. The CDR3 loop spans 13 amino acids. CDR3 region: CASRSTVAYEQYF. CDR3 DNA: TGTGCCAGCAGATCGACAGTCGCCTACGAGCAGTACTTC.

This clonotype was seen ten or more times. The gene calls are TRBV29-1 and TRBJ2-2; possibly TRBD1 or TRBD2 for D (5 bases each). Trimming took 4 bases from V and 6 from J, leaving 18 bases between them. CDR3 size: 15 residues. CDR1 and CDR2 from the germline V gene are SQVTM and ANQGSEA. The CDR3 protein is CSVAPGWGMAGELFF. The CDR3 DNA sequence: TGCAGCGTTGCCCCAGGGTGGGGGATGGCCGGGGAGCTGTTTTTT.

There are many counts of this clonotype. The chain couples TRBV6-1 to TRBJ2-5; 7 bases align to TRBD1. Germline CDR1 reads MNHNS; CDR2 reads SASEGT. The CDR3 is 14 amino acids. With V trimmed by 5 bases and J by 2 bases, 5 bases remained unmatched. The CDR3 region has the DNA TGTGCCAGCAGTAAACAGGGGAAACAAGAGACCCAGTACTTC. As protein: CASSKQGKQETQYF.